This passage covers 9 T cell receptor beta chains from one sample sequenced in a study of blood T cell repertoires in COVID-19. Repertoires were generated with immunoSEQ multiplex PCR, while TCRdb's copy carries only in-frame clones and drops some. Of approximately 530,000 clones listed, roughly nine tenths are singletons. The sequencing sample was made of peripheral blood. The receptors were sampled from a woman aged 50 to 60 with COVID-19, enrolled during active disease.

The chain couples TRBV27 to TRBJ2-3; tentatively, D is TRBD1 (6 bases). Trimming stripped 6 bases from V and 5 bases from J, with 18 bases between. Per the germline V gene, CDR1 is MNHEY and CDR2 is SMNVEV (reference sequence). This CDR3 has 15 residues. CDR3 residues: CASSSRQVRGDTQYF. In nucleotides, the CDR3 is TGTGCCAGCAGCTCTAGACAGGTCCGTGGAGATACGCAGTATTTT.

This clone has only a few counts. V usage is TRBV5-6 and J usage is TRBJ1-1; 7 positions agree with TRBD1. Germline V gene sequence: CDR1 SGHDT, CDR2 YYEEEE. V dropped 4 bases and J dropped 6; count of bases not matched to a gene: 6. There are 13 residues in the CDR3. The CDR3 DNA reads TGTGCCAGCAGCCCCGCGGACAGGTCTGAAGCTTTCTTT. This encodes CASSPADRSEAFF.

The rearrangement links TRBV7-9 to TRBJ2-3; D may be TRBD1 (6 bases). This CDR3 contains 15 residues. CDR1 is SEHNR and CDR2 is FQNEAQ in the germline V gene (reference sequence). V shed 5 bases and J shed 0 bases, with 12 bases lying between them. The CDR3 loop reads CASSLRDTSTDTQYF. The CDR3 DNA reads TGTGCCAGCAGCCTCCGGGACACCAGCACAGATACGCAGTATTTT.

V usage is TRBV6-5 and J usage is TRBJ1-2; the D gene is possibly TRBD1 (5 bases). Germline V gene lookup returns CDR1 MNHEY and CDR2 SVGAGI. This CDR3 has 13 amino acids. Trimming removed 4 bases from V and 5 bases from J, with 11 bases in between. The CDR3 DNA is TGTGCCAGCAGTTCAGGGCTGAAATATGGCTACACCTTC. This gives the protein CASSSGLKYGYTF.

This clone was seen just once. The chain combines TRBV23-1 with TRBJ2-7; TRBD1 might be the D (5 bases). TRBV23-1 is reported as an ORF; its role is uncertain. This CDR3 is 16 amino acids long. V lost 0 bases and J lost 2, with 14 bases in between. The CDR3 reads CASSQSRQGTTYEQYF. In DNA form, the CDR3 reads TGCGCCAGCAGTCAATCGAGGCAGGGAACTACCTACGAGCAGTACTTC.

The chain is built from TRBV27 and TRBJ1-4, with D hard to call. Trimming cost V 6 bases and J 8 bases, with 13 bases left between them. This CDR3 region has 13 residues. Germline CDR1 and CDR2: MNHEY and SMNVEV (reference sequence). CDR3: CASRPSTREKLFF. CDR3 bases: TGTGCCAGCAGGCCCTCGACCAGGGAAAAACTGTTTTTT.

The chain couples TRBV3-1 (or the pseudogene TRBV3-2) to TRBJ2-7; the match to TRBD1 covers 8 bases. Germline loops: CDR1 LGHDT, CDR2 YNNKEL (reference sequence). V shed 3 bases and J 4 bases; nucleotides not matched to a gene: 14. This CDR3 is 17 amino acids long. CDR3 DNA: TGTGCCAGCAGCCAGGGGACCTTTAGGGACAGGCCTTACGAGCAGTACTTC. Translation gives CASSQGTFRDRPYEQYF.

The chain carries TRBV28 and TRBJ1-5; D not certain. The CDR3 covers 14 residues. In germline, CDR1 is MDHEN, CDR2 SYDVKM. V dropped 5 bases and J dropped 5 bases, with 13 bases sitting between them. DNA for the CDR3: TGTGCCAGCAGTCCTGCGGGGAGTCATCAGCCCCAGCATTTT. Amino acids: CASSPAGSHQPQHF.

V gene TRBV6-4 combines with J gene TRBJ1-2; TRBD1 might be the D (5 bases). Trimming stripped 5 bases from V and 8 bases from J, with 15 bases between. In germline, CDR1 is MRHNA, CDR2 SNTAGT. The CDR3 spans 13 residues. CDR3 sequence: CASSFEQGGGYTF. CDR3 bases: TGTGCCAGCAGTTTTGAGCAGGGCGGAGGCTACACCTTC.